The rows below give T cell receptor beta chains drawn from one sample of a study of blood T cell repertoires in COVID-19. The assay was immunoSEQ multiplex PCR, and TCRdb's table has in-frame clones only and misses some. The data hold 250,000 or so clones, with around three quarters observed a single time. Sequencing input: peripheral blood. These receptors were collected from a woman aged 80 or older with acute or convalescent COVID-19. CDR3s include the opening cysteine and the closing phenylalanine or tryptophan. The D gene is left open where the match is weak. The size entry is marked missing in some rows and otherwise reads once, few, many or a size class.

TRBJ2-1 | TRBV30 | NA | TRBD1 | TGTGCCGGACAGGACATTAAGTCCTACAATGAGCAGTTCTTC | CAGQDIKSYNEQFF
TRBJ2-4 | TRBV5-5 | once | NA | TGTGCCAGCAGCTTGAGTGCAGTAGCCAAAAACATTCAGTACTTC | CASSLSAVAKNIQYF
TRBJ1-3 | TRBV6-1 | NA | NA | TGTGCCAGCAGTGAATCCCTCCCAGGGCAGGTTGGGACTGGAGACACCATATATTTT | CASSESLPGQVGTGDTIYF
TRBJ2-7 | TRBV2 | NA | NA | TGTGCCAGCAGTGGGGCCAGCCCCTACGAGCAGTACTTC | CASSGASPYEQYF
TRBJ2-5 | TRBV9 | NA | NA | TGTGCCAGCAGCGTAGGAGGGAGGCGAGAGACCCAGTACTTC | CASSVGGRRETQYF
TRBJ1-5 | TRBV29-1 | NA | TRBD1 | TGCAGCGTCGCCGGACAGGGCATGGGGGAGCCCCAGCATTTT | CSVAGQGMGEPQHF
TRBJ2-7 | TRBV7-9 | many | NA | TGTGCCAGCAGCTCCTATAGCGGTCGGAAGAAATTTTACGAGCAGTACTTC | CASSSYSGRKKFYEQYF
TRBJ2-2 | TRBV6-5 | NA | NA | TGTGCCAGCAGGAGCACCGGGGAGCTGTTTTTT | CASRSTGELFF
TRBJ2-3 | TRBV5-1 | once | TRBD2 | TGCGCCAGCAGCATTAGCGGGGGTACCACAGATACGCAGTATTTT | CASSISGGTTDTQYF
TRBJ2-7 | TRBV19 | NA | TRBD1 | TGTGCCAGTAGCCGGGGACAGGGGAGCTCCTACGAGCAGTACTTC | CASSRGQGSSYEQYF
TRBJ2-5 | TRBV11-2 | NA | TRBD2 | TGTGCCAGCAGCCCCCAGCGGGGCCAAGAGACCCAGTACTTC | CASSPQRGQETQYF
TRBJ2-5 | TRBV5-3 | NA | NA | TGTGCCAGAAGCCTTGGACAGTTCCAAGAGACCCAGTACTTC | CARSLGQFQETQYF
TRBJ2-7 | TRBV11-1 | NA | TRBD2 | TGTGCCAGCAGCTTAGAGAGCGGGGGAGAGCAGTACTTC | CASSLESGGEQYF
TRBJ2-5 | TRBV6-2/TRBV6-3 | NA | NA | TGTGCCAGCAGTTACTCGAGAGTCCAGTACTTC | CASSYSRVQYF
TRBJ1-1 | TRBV5-1 | NA | NA | TGCGCCAGCAGCCTCTTCGGGGGGTGGGAGATGAACACTGAAGCTTTCTTT | CASSLFGGWEMNTEAFF
TRBJ1-3 | TRBV19 | NA | NA | TGTGCCAGTAGTCCAGGGGCCTCTGGAAACACCATATATTTT | CASSPGASGNTIYF